This entry lists 10 T cell receptor beta chains sequenced from one sample in a study of cytomegalovirus exposure and HLA in healthy donors. The study ran its PCR with 60 Vbeta and 13 Jbeta primers. The repertoire was sequenced with immunoSEQ multiplex PCR; TCRdb's copy has only in-frame clones and lacks some. The sample lists around 300,000 clones, just over 70% occurring once. Sequenced sample: PBMCs. The origin of the receptors is a female donor in good health and CMV-seronegative.

The rearrangement joins TRBV6-5 to TRBJ2-5; 9 nucleotides match TRBD2. The J call is uncertain, as TRBJ2-7 better fits the DNA end. The germline CDR1 and CDR2 sequences are MNHEY and SVGAGI. The CDR3 spans 15 residues. The CDR3 loop is CASQNEASGNYEQYF. The DNA for the CDR3 is TGTGCCAGCCAAAATGAGGCTAGCGGGAACTACGAGCAGTACTTC.

The chain uses TRBV27 and TRBJ2-5; 10 nucleotides match TRBD2. The CDR3 covers 16 residues. In germline, CDR1 is MNHEY, CDR2 SMNVEV (reference sequence). With V trimmed by 8 bases and J by 3 bases, 12 bases remained unmatched. The CDR3 is CASLTTSGPGEETQYF. Written as DNA, the CDR3 is TGTGCCAGCCTCACGACTAGCGGGCCAGGGGAAGAGACCCAGTACTTC.

The chain combines TRBV9 with TRBJ2-7, with D perhaps TRBD2 (6 bases). This CDR3 comprises 13 residues. Germline values: CDR1 SGDLS, CDR2 YYNGEE. The V end lost 3 bases, the J end lost 7 bases, and 14 bases lay between the germline ends. As DNA, the CDR3 is TGTGCCAGCAGCGGCCCGGGAGCAGAAGAGCAGTACTTC. Translation gives CASSGPGAEEQYF.

This chain joins TRBV27 and TRBJ1-2, with D perhaps matching TRBD1 (6 bases). Trimming took 1 base from V and 6 from J, leaving 21 bases between them. This CDR3 has 17 residues. Germline-derived CDR1 and CDR2 are MNHEY and SMNVEV (reference sequence). The CDR3 protein is CASSLLGQGRVKDGYTF. CDR3 in DNA: TGTGCCAGCAGTTTATTGGGGCAGGGGAGGGTTAAAGATGGCTACACCTTC.

The V gene is TRBV9, the J gene TRBJ1-2; TRBD1 matches at 7 bases. The CDR3 spans 17 residues. With V trimmed by 0 bases and J by 6 bases, 14 bases remained unmatched. Germline CDR1 and CDR2: SGDLS and YYNGEE. The CDR3, as DNA: TGTGCCAGCAGCGTAGACGACAGGGTATCGGCAAGCGATGGCTACACCTTC. Its protein is CASSVDDRVSASDGYTF. Drawing the rest from reference TRBV9 and TRBJ1-2, the complete variable domain is DSGVTQTPKHLITATGQRVTLRCSPRSGDLSVYWYQQSLDQGLQFLIQYYNGEERAKGNILERFSAQQFPDLHSELNLSSLELGDSALYFCASSVDDRVSASDGYTFGSGTRLTVV.

The chain links TRBV7-6 to TRBJ2-7; D is ambiguous. The V gene lost 3 bases and the J gene lost 5 bases, with 11 bases spanning the gap. Germline V lookup: CDR1 SGHVS, CDR2 FNYEAQ. The CDR3 runs 13 residues. Here the CDR3 reads CASSFGGRDEQYF. The CDR3 nucleotides are TGTGCCAGCAGCTTCGGTGGTCGGGACGAGCAGTACTTC. Looking up the rest from reference TRBV7-6 and TRBJ2-7 gives the full variable domain: GAGVSQSPRYKVTKRGQDVALRCDPISGHVSLYWYRQALGQGPEFLTYFNYEAQQDKSGLPNDRFSAERPEGSISTLTIQRTEQRDSAMYRCASSFGGRDEQYFGPGTRLTVT.

The J gene is TRBJ2-2, the V gene TRBV6-5; 9 nucleotides line up with TRBD1. Looked up from germline, CDR1 is MNHEY and CDR2 is SVGAGI. CDR3 length equals 14 residues. Trimming cost V 7 bases and J 5 bases; bases outside gene matches: 5. DNA of the CDR3: TGTGCCAGCACGTGGGGGACAGGGACCGGGGAGCTGTTTTTT. Protein product: CASTWGTGTGELFF.

J is TRBJ1-3 and V is TRBV28; 9 bases match TRBD1. Per the germline V gene, CDR1 is MDHEN and CDR2 is SYDVKM. The CDR3 is 17 amino acids. V lost 3 bases to trimming and J lost 0 bases; unmatched junction nucleotides: 6. The CDR3 DNA reads as TGTGCCAGCAGTTTCCAGACGGGACAGGGCTCTGGAAACACCATATATTTT. This sequence encodes CASSFQTGQGSGNTIYF.

The chain carries TRBV5-1 and TRBJ1-2; D is possibly TRBD1 (6 bases). Germline CDR1 is SGHRS and CDR2 is YFSETQ. The CDR3 runs 12 residues. V lost 2 bases and J 6 bases, leaving 8 bases between the germline ends. CDR3 coding DNA: TGCGCCAGCAGCTTATGGACAGATGGCTACACCTTC. It translates to CASSLWTDGYTF.

This clone was detected a few times. The J gene is TRBJ2-7, the V gene TRBV15; D is perhaps TRBD1 (5 bases). CDR3 size: 15 residues. Germline V gives CDR1 LNHNV, CDR2 YYDKDF (reference sequence). V shed 0 bases and J shed 2 bases, with 11 bases lying between them. DNA for the CDR3: TGTGCCACCAGCAGAGAAGTAAGGGGAACCTACGAGCAGTACTTC. It encodes CATSREVRGTYEQYF.